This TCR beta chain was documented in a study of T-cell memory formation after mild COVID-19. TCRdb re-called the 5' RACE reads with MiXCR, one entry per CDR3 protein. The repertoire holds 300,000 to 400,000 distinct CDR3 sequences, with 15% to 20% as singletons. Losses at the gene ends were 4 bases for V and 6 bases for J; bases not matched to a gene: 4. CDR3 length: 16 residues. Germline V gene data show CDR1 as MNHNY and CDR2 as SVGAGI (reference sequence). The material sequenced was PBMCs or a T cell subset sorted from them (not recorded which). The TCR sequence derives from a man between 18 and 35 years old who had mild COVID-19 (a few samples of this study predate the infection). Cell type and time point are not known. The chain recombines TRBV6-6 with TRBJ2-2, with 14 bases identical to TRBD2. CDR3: CASSSGLAGGAGELFF. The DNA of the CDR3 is TGTGCCAGCAGTTCAGGACTAGCGGGGGGCGCCGGGGAGCTGTTTTTT.